This TCR beta chain is drawn from a study of blood T cell repertoires in COVID-19 (dated by TCRdb to the early 2020s). Study-wide context: Samples covering the acute and convalescent phases of COVID-19 were provided by collaborators in the United States, Italy and Spain. Where available, HLA class I and class II types were taken from metadata supplied by the sample provider and were not determined by assay-based typing. The samples were drawn from two sources: the first 160 participants of the ongoing ImmuneRACE study, and 1,000 to 1,500 subjects contributed by 6 global collaborators. The material from the prospective study consisted of cDNA or gDNA derived from T cells, B-cell-depleted T cells, or PBMCs. Subjects who had been exposed to COVID-19, were actively infected with it, or had recovered from it provided the deeply sampled blood TCRbeta repertoires that made up the dataset. The sample metadata nearly always contained a de-identified subject ID, COVID-19 status, age in years and sex. The repertoires were released in a freely available public database intended as a resource for research on the immune response to SARS-CoV-2. Beyond this particular receptor, the publication reports: How much clinical and demographic metadata was included differed by source and by participant, and the metadata was provided uncurated.

The CDR3 sequence holds 14 residues, the cysteine and phenylalanine included. Only the CDR3 DNA stays, 42 bases, in frame from base 1. The germline V gene gives CDR1 as SGHRS and CDR2 as YFSETQ. Deletion took 6 bases off V and 4 bases off J, with a span of 16 bases between the germline ends. The collaborating institutions used their own protocols to collect whole blood in K2EDTA tubes. Collaborator samples were shipped for TCRbeta analysis as frozen whole blood, isolated PBMCs, or DNA extracted from either sample type. A remark on this clone: What this receptor recognizes is not known. No base qualities exist here, and no much larger clone lies one base off it.

TCRbeta CDR3 regions were amplified from genomic DNA by means of the immunoSEQ Assay, a bias-controlled multiplex PCR. Processing in the source paper ran as follows. The number of nucleated cells in each sample was estimated by amplification of reference gene primers within the assay. To quantify the absolute abundance of each unique TCRbeta CDR3 rearrangement, sequence reads were collapsed and filtered. For each sample, productive Simpson clonality was calculated as the square root of Simpson's diversity index over productive rearrangements. TCRdb mirrors the immuneACCESS table, restricted to in-frame sequences. Some clones are absent from its copies; in checked studies, under half trace to an unresolved V gene, and the reason for the others is unknown. V and J calls and clone size come straight from that table; D and trimming were deduced from the DNA. The sample table lists about 170,000 clones, about 74% of them with a count of one. The top ten clones comprise approximately 3% of the sample.

This TCR came from a woman of 80 years or more with acute or convalescent COVID-19. Sequencing was done on a sample of peripheral blood. The V and J genes are TRBV5-1 and TRBJ2-5; 6 matching bases give a weak D call of TRBD2. The nucleotide sequence is TGCGCCAGCATGGAGGGGACGAGGGGAGAGACCCAGTACTTC. Its amino acids are CASMEGTRGETQYF. With the portions outside the CDR3 filled from the reference TRBV5-1 and TRBJ2-5 genes, the complete variable region becomes KAGVTQTPRYLIKTRGQQVTLSCSPISGHRSVSWYQQTPGQGLQFLFEYFSETQRNKGNFPGRFSGRQFSNSRSEMNVSTLELGDSALYLCASMEGTRGETQYFGPGTRLLVL.